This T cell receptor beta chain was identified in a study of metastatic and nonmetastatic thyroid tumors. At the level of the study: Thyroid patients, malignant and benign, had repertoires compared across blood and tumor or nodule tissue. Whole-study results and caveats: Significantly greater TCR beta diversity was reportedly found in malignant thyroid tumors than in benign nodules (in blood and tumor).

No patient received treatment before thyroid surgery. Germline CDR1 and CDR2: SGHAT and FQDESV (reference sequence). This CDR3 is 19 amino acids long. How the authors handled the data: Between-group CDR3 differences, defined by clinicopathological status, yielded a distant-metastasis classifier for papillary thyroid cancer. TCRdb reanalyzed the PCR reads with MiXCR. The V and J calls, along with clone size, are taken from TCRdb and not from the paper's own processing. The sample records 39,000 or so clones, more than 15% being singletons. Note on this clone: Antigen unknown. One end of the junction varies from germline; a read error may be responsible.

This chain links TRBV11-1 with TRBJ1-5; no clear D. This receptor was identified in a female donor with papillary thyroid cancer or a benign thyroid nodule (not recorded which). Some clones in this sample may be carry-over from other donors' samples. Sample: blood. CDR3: CASSLGGGLSDSINLPQHF. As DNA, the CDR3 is TGTGCCAGCAGCTTAGGGGGTGGTCTCTCCGATAGTATCAATCTGCCCCAGCATTTT.